The table lists the clone carrying this T cell receptor beta chain with a count of one. The antigen is not known. Its ends do not fully match the called genes, so a read error is possible. TCR beta libraries were prepared from cDNA with unique molecular identifiers. TCRdb called the PCR reads again in MiXCR, with one record for every CDR3 protein. The sample has 820,000 or so distinct CDR3 sequences, roughly 50% seen once. The entry originates in a study of post-analysis software for immune sequencing data. Study-wide points: Strong co-clustering by F measure was evident for samples that had been prepared in the same batch. Compared with controls, patients showed significantly lower normalized Chao1 diversity. TRBV5-6, TRBV5-1 and TRBV20-1 were among roughly 5 TRBV segments more frequent in patients than controls.

The CDR3 loop spans 15 amino acids. Germline CDR1 MRHNA, CDR2 SNTAGT. The clonotype was recovered from a girl aged 5-17 years with multiple sclerosis. Material for sequencing was blood. This chain connects TRBV6-4 to TRBJ2-1; 12 bases are shared with TRBD2. The CDR3 spells CASSETSGRSNEQFF. CDR3 nucleotides: TGTGCCAGCAGTGAAACTAGCGGGAGGAGCAATGAGCAATTCTTC.